This TCR beta chain was captured in a study of blood T cells in healthy people across ages. A second PCR of roughly 7 to 11 cycles used a sample-barcoded 5' primer and a J-beta primer mix. Using its own MiXCR run on the 5' RACE reads, TCRdb lists one record per CDR3 protein. This sample yields some 1.6 million distinct CDR3 sequences, of which around 35% are seen a single time; about 11% belongs to the top ten. The CDR3 contains 11 residues. The germline V gene has CDR1 MNHEY and CDR2 SMNVEV (reference sequence). Deletions cut 3 bases from V and 12 bases from J, with 9 bases between. This clonotype was counted a few times.

The sequencing input was blood. The sequence was collected from a woman aged 25 to 45 in good health. The chain is built from TRBV27 and TRBJ2-1, with D tentatively TRBD1 (6 bases). The CDR3 nucleotides read TGTGCCAGCAGTTTCTTAGGGGGGCAGTTCTTC. Translation: CASSFLGGQFF.